This TCR beta chain was obtained from a study of kidney transplant recipient with SARS-CoV-2 infection. MiXCR was run by TCRdb on the reads, yielding one entry per CDR3 protein. The top ten clones hold roughly 7% of a sample with under 250,000 distinct CDR3 sequences, about 28% of them seen once. Germline CDR1 and CDR2: SGHNT and YYREEE (reference sequence). Deletions cut 0 bases from V and 8 bases from J, with 14 bases between. The CDR3 is 15 amino acids. The chain uses TRBV5-4 and TRBJ1-4; D gene uncertain. This material consisted of a blood sample, taken at baseline and around day 110 from a kidney transplant recipient. This sequence was found in a male patient in his thirties who had COVID-19 and was a kidney transplant recipient. Some T cells may be the graft donor's. CDR3 in DNA: TGTGCCAGCAGCTTGGGTTTTGTACAACGGGAAAAACTGTTTTTT. This codes for CASSLGFVQREKLFF.